This TCR beta chain was profiled in a study of tumor-infiltrating lymphocytes in primary liver carcinoma. At the level of the study: Tumors were staged T1-T3 N0M0 and measured about 4.2 to 10 cm across. Study-wide results and caveats: Tumors carried a top-250-clone fraction significantly exceeding that of blood (p = 0.039).

The CDR3 is 16 residues long. CDR1 is SGHRS, CDR2 YFSETQ, per germline. The investigators made TCR beta cDNA from 400 to 550 ng total RNA, using a constant-region primer. For TCR beta, libraries were produced by three nested multiplex PCR rounds using slightly modified ARM-PCR. A C-beta reverse primer and TRBV1-TRBV30 forward primers served in each of the first two PCR rounds, at 10 cycles apiece. One entry per CDR3 protein, called by TCRdb with MiXCR from the multiplex PCR reads. The repertoire holds approximately 340,000 distinct CDR3 sequences, with about 65% as singletons. The study extracted blood RNA from unsorted whole blood and also extracted germline DNA. Comment on this clonotype: Its antigen is as yet unknown. The junction and the germline gene differ at one end; a read error may be behind it.

Sequencing was carried out using peripheral blood. The receptor was derived from a middle-aged man with primary liver carcinoma and hepatitis B virus infection. The rearrangement links TRBV5-1 to TRBJ2-1, with a possible D match to TRBD2 (6 bases). As DNA, the CDR3 is TGCGCCAGCAGTTTGGATGTCGGGAGCCGCATGGGTGAGCAGTCCTTC. It translates to CASSLDVGSRMGEQSF.